These 12 T cell receptor beta chains came from one sample sequenced in a study of shared clonotypes between healthy human individuals. Method: immunoSEQ multiplex PCR; TCRdb's copy keeps in-frame clones and lacks some. Here the sample spans about 2.1 million clones, approximately 92% being singletons. Naivety among CD8 cells was defined by CD45RO negativity and positive CCR7 selection, thereby excluding terminally differentiated effector memory CD45RA+ cells. Sequencing input: naive CD8+ T cells from PBMCs. All receptors come from a man in his late teens or twenties in good health. Some clones in this sample may be carry-over from other donors' samples.

The rearrangement joins TRBV5-4 to TRBJ2-7; D call uncertain. CDR1 SGHNT and CDR2 YYREEE come from the germline V gene (reference sequence). The CDR3 sequence is 13 residues long. The germline V and J ends were trimmed by 2 bases and 6 bases, with 12 bases remaining between them. The CDR3 sequence: CASSFIGDREQYF. CDR3 bases: TGTGCCAGCAGCTTTATTGGGGATCGCGAGCAGTACTTC.

The chain has TRBV9 and TRBJ2-1; 8 nucleotides match TRBD2. The CDR3 covers 15 residues. V trimming: 4 bases; J trimming: 8 bases; junction bases outside the gene matches: 11. Germline CDR1 and CDR2: SGDLS and YYNGEE. The CDR3 region has the DNA TGTGCCAGCAGCCCTACAAGCCAGCGGGGGCATGAGCAGTTCTTC. The encoded protein is CASSPTSQRGHEQFF. The entire variable domain, with the rest obtained from reference TRBV9 and TRBJ2-1, is as follows: DSGVTQTPKHLITATGQRVTLRCSPRSGDLSVYWYQQSLDQGLQFLIQYYNGEERAKGNILERFSAQQFPDLHSELNLSSLELGDSALYFCASSPTSQRGHEQFFGPGTRLTVL.

The CDR3 loop reads CASSALTGTAQETQYF. CDR3 sequence (DNA): TGTGCCAGCAGTGCCCTCACCGGGACAGCGCAAGAGACCCAGTACTTC. The V gene is TRBV6-1, the J gene TRBJ2-5, with 7 bases fitting TRBD1. With 4 bases clipped from V and 2 bases from J, the junction kept 10 bases outside the gene matches. CDR1 and CDR2 (germline): MNHNS, SASEGT. This CDR3 has 16 residues.

A remark on this clone: The sample carries other DNA sequences with the same CDR3. The chain uses TRBV5-4 and TRBJ2-1, with unresolved D. CDR3 length equals 11 residues. Germline V gene sequence: CDR1 SGHNT, CDR2 YYREEE (reference sequence). The V and J ends lost 0 bases and 10 bases respectively, with 5 bases between them. CDR3 coding DNA: TGTGCCAGCAGCTTGGTTGGAGAGCAGTTCTTC. Translation: CASSLVGEQFF.

The rearrangement joins TRBV11-2 to TRBJ2-5, with a possible D match to TRBD2 (5 bases). Germline CDR1 reads SGHAT; CDR2 reads FQNNGV. This CDR3 spans 12 amino acids. V shed 3 bases and J shed 9 bases, with 11 bases lying between them. In nucleotides, the CDR3 is TGTGCCAGCAGCTTGAGGGAGCCGGCCCAGTACTTC. It specifies CASSLREPAQYF.

This chain joins TRBV2 and TRBJ2-1; 10 positions match TRBD1. J gave up 6 bases and V 4 bases, and 0 bases lay outside the gene matches. Germline V gives CDR1 SNHLY, CDR2 FYNNEI. The CDR3 has 13 amino acids. The CDR3 reads CASSGTGGNEQFF. The DNA of the CDR3 is TGTGCCAGCAGTGGGACAGGGGGCAATGAGCAGTTCTTC. The whole variable domain, remainder taken from reference TRBV2 and TRBJ2-1, is EPEVTQTPSHQVTQMGQEVILRCVPISNHLYFYWYRQILGQKVEFLVSFYNNEISEKSEIFDDQFSVERPDGSNFTLKIRSTKLEDSAMYFCASSGTGGNEQFFGPGTRLTVL.

The V call is TRBV5-6, the J call TRBJ2-7; 7 bases fit TRBD2. Germline loops: CDR1 SGHDT, CDR2 YYEEEE. The CDR3 consists of 16 residues. Unmatched junction bases numbered 12, after V lost 2 bases and J lost 4 bases. CDR3 nucleotide sequence: TGTGCCAGCAGCTTTAACGGCGGGAGAATCAAGTACGAGCAGTACTTC. Residues: CASSFNGGRIKYEQYF.

The chain carries TRBV6-1 and TRBJ1-5; D gene ambiguous. CDR1 and CDR2 (germline): MNHNS, SASEGT. CDR3 length equals 16 residues. V was cut by 4 bases and J by 10 bases, with 23 bases left in between. In DNA form, the CDR3 reads TGTGCCAGCAGTGTACCCCCAACCGGCGGAAGAGGACCCCAGCATTTT. Amino acid sequence: CASSVPPTGGRGPQHF.

V usage is TRBV10-1 and J usage is TRBJ2-7, with TRBD2 matching over 9 bases. Germline CDR1 WNHNN, CDR2 SYGVQD (reference sequence). The CDR3 has 16 amino acids. Losses at the gene ends were 2 bases for V and 4 bases for J; bases not matched to a gene: 9. The DNA of the CDR3 is TGCGCCAGCAGTGAGGTACGACTAGCGGAGATATACGAGCAGTACTTC. Its protein is CASSEVRLAEIYEQYF.

J is TRBJ2-5 and V is TRBV11-1; 7 positions agree with TRBD2. Per germline, CDR1 SGHAT and CDR2 FQDESV (reference sequence). The CDR3 totals 15 residues. V lost 3 bases, J lost 4 bases, and 8 bases stayed unmatched. The CDR3 DNA sequence: TGTGCCAGCAGCTTGGGCGCGGGAGAATCAGAGACCCAGTACTTC. Protein product: CASSLGAGESETQYF.

This clone was observed once. CDR3 DNA sequence: TGTGCCAGCAGCTCAGGGAGTATAATCCCCGTCCTGACTTTC. This codes for CASSSGSIIPVLTF. This chain uses TRBV7-3 with TRBJ2-6, with D perhaps given as TRBD1 or TRBD2 (5 bases each). The germline CDR1 and CDR2 sequences are SGHTA and FQGTGA. Between the trimmed V and J ends, which lost 4 bases and 12 bases, there was a span of 16 bases. This CDR3 region has 14 residues.

V and J are TRBV29-1 and TRBJ2-7; D gene ambiguous. The CDR3 extends over 13 amino acids. Germline V gives CDR1 SQVTM, CDR2 ANQGSEA. Trimming shortened V by 0 bases and J by 2 bases, and 8 bases separated the two germline ends. The chain's CDR3 is CSVEDAEAYEQYF. The CDR3 DNA reads TGCAGCGTTGAAGACGCCGAAGCCTACGAGCAGTACTTC.